This T cell receptor beta chain was obtained from a study of cytomegalovirus exposure and HLA in healthy donors (dated by TCRdb to 2016 to 2017). Broadly, across the study: An earlier analysis of approximately 550 of the donors reported 250 to 300 Gb of sequence data and around 120 million unique TCR beta sequences from roughly 180 million T cells. An early release that covered about 600 HLA-typed donors contained around 330 gigabases of sequencing data and some 87 million unique TCR sequences. Of the roughly 400 genotyped donors, 65% to 90% fell in the genetic ancestry cluster associated with self-reported Caucasian donors. The study aimed to test whether signatures of past pathogen exposure could be identified by cataloging public T cell receptors. The study profiled the T cell repertoires of 550 to 700 subjects by immunosequencing and related them to cytomegalovirus serostatus. Besides the first cohort of about 730 subjects, a separate validation cohort made up of around 120 different subjects was used. The study combined high-throughput TCR immunosequencing, statistical association of individual TCRs with disease status, and machine learning to predict cytomegalovirus infection status. In a later analysis, previously published TCR beta repertoires from 500 to 750 donors were re-analyzed and high-resolution HLA genotyping was added so that TCR occurrence patterns could be studied. Rather than using new phenotypic data, the later analysis identified candidate immune exposures from TCR beta sequences and from how often those sequences occurred across donors. An earlier analysis of 450 to 750 of the donors used high-throughput TCR beta sequencing to judge whether each TCR beta V gene segment behaved as functional or pseudogenic. Alongside the repertoire data, information on donor age, sex, ethnicity and CMV serostatus was compiled. A later genetic analysis used genome-wide SNP genotypes for about three fifths of the 666 donors, treating that subset as a discovery cohort. All discovery cohort repertoires had been generated using a single sequencing platform. HLA typing covered class I and class II loci at four-digit resolution. Typing coverage differed by locus: A, B, C, DRB1 and DQB1 were typed in roughly 620-630 donors, DQA1 in approximately 520, DPA1 in 600 to 610, and DPB1 in 400 to 490. Roughly five DR-DQ haplotypes were handled as single units for association and clustering, since linkage in the cohort was strong. Across 398 genotyped donors of the cohort, an average of about 220,000 unique TCR beta nucleotide sequences per donor were sequenced, and 15% to 20% of those sequences were non-productive.

General study outcomes and caveats: In an earlier analysis of about 540 of the donors, most TCR beta V segments were observed in productive rearrangements about 87% or about 30% of the time, broadly matching IMGT annotations. A later genetic analysis reported fewer N-insertions in productive TCRs among donors in an Asian-associated ancestry cluster than the approximately 670-donor mean. The study gave a list of 150 to 200 TCR beta chains associated with cytomegalovirus. Across donors, most TCR sequences were observed very rarely, whereas some public TCRs were present in many individuals. A cluster of highly shared sequence variants was judged likely to represent a technical artifact of the sequencing pipeline. Most CMV-associated TCR beta chains appeared to be HLA-restricted in a later analysis, and the HLA associations seemed to be driven largely by CMV exposure. Immune exposure information for the cohort was limited to CMV serostatus. Over 15 rarely observed V segments, including chromosome 9 orphons, were excluded from the earlier analysis of several hundred of the donors because counts were too low. According to a later analysis, parvovirus B19, influenza, CMV and Epstein-Barr virus appeared linked to several top co-occurrence clusters. The cohort was sequenced for TCR beta chains only, and without alpha or paired-chain data the features that could be detected were limited. Sequencing depth was assumed to be roughly uniform across donors in the presence/absence analyses, though that assumption may not hold. Some IMGT-functional V segments, including TRBV6-2 and TRBV6-3, could not be told apart with the 87-base-pair reads, so those segments were excluded. A later analysis found that TCR association rates varied across HLA loci, with DRB1 alleles showing the most associated TCRs and HLA-C alleles the fewest. A further reported finding was that TCR beta sequences accurately predicted the HLA-A and HLA-B alleles for most subjects in the first cohort. Linkage disequilibrium might explain the correlated functional status among segregating V segments, but an unknown experimental factor could not be ruled out. Cytomegalovirus status was reported to be diagnosed by the classifier with high specificity and sensitivity in both the original and validation cohorts. A later analysis associated about 17,000 TCR beta sequences with specific HLA alleles at a false discovery rate of 0.05. A few of the identified cytomegalovirus-associated TCR beta chains were confirmed in vitro to be specific for cytomegalovirus antigens. In a later analysis, HLA-associated TCR beta chains were found to be more clonally expanded and to have lower generation probabilities than equally common non-associated chains. According to the authors, the approach could potentially be generalized to other disease states and immunological phenotypes. Because some donors lacked HLA typing at each locus, the association tests relied only on the typed subset. Strong co-occurrence of HLA alleles, especially DR and DQ, made assigning TCR associations to individual alleles difficult. V-gene and J-gene trimming of TCR beta chains was associated with a missense DCLRE1C variant in a later genetic analysis, and the association was replicated in an independent cohort.

From cysteine to phenylalanine, the CDR3 is 14 amino acids long. The kept DNA is CDR3 alone, 42 bases in frame from the first base. At the junction V is shortened by 5 bases and J by 5 bases, with 14 bases in between. The germline V gene provides CDR1 MDHEN and CDR2 SYDVKM. The cohort consisted of 670 or so healthy bone marrow donors. Cohort members were all nominally healthy when sampled, although unrecorded immune exposures were likely present. The donor was CMV seronegative and was included in the group of several hundred seronegative cohort members. A peripheral blood sample was collected from each donor, and TCR beta sequencing was performed on peripheral blood mononuclear cells. The Qiagen DNeasy Blood Extraction Kit was used to extract genomic DNA from the blood cell samples. Library generation was performed with the immunoSEQ multiplex PCR assay. For the multiplex PCR, a mixture combining 60 forward primers for TCR Vbeta segments and 13 reverse primers for TCR Jbeta segments was used. Amplification of the CDR3 region of rearranged TCR beta genes was performed with a multiplex PCR assay on genomic DNA. On the Illumina HiSeq System, the amplified TCR beta libraries were sequenced as 87-base-pair reads. The source study handled its data this way. In a later analysis, some 80 million unique TCR beta chains were counted across the roughly 610 repertoires, and around 10 million of these chains were shared by at least two donors. A nearest-neighbor algorithm error-corrected the raw reads and collapsed the reads into unique sequences, merging closely related sequences to remove PCR and sequencing errors. Alignment of CDR3 sequences to IMGT reference sequences was used to assign V, D and J gene segments. Each retained sequence needed at least a six-nucleotide match to both a V gene segment and a J gene segment. Rearrangements were classified as productive when the CDR3 lacked stop codons and remained in frame with V and J, and all other rearrangements were classified as non-productive. CDR3 was defined according to IMGT convention as the region running from the second conserved V-encoded cysteine to the conserved J-encoded phenylalanine. Sequences without an unambiguous match to a single V gene segment were excluded from the earlier analysis of approximately 560 of the donors. An earlier analysis of several hundred of the donors called V segments functional above 56.7% productive rearrangements and segregating when the between-donor standard deviation exceeded 5%. A statistical classification framework was developed to diagnose cytomegalovirus status using the catalog of TCR beta chain sequences. V and J gene assignment, in a later analysis, came from comparing TCR nucleotide sequences with IMGT/GENE-DB human TR gene sequences. In a later analysis, CDR3 sequences and most-parsimonious VDJ recombination scenarios were assigned using the TCRdist pipeline. A later analysis defined each TCR beta chain by its CDR3 amino acid sequence plus V-gene family, and excluded reads lacking a unique V-gene family. To address suspected cross-contamination and a sequencing artifact, a later analysis removed around 600 highly shared, low-generation-probability nucleotide sequences. A later analysis calculated a clonal expansion index for each public chain from normalized within-repertoire ranks of inferred template counts. In a later analysis, generation probabilities were computed with a VDJ recombination model fitted to out-of-frame rearrangements, and the resulting probabilities were checked against IGoR. A later analysis scored TCR-TCR, TCR-HLA and TCR-CMV co-occurrence with hypergeometric tests, applying a repertoire-size bias correction to TCR pairs. A later analysis estimated false discovery rates by permuting HLA or CMV assignments 20 times. In a later analysis, co-occurring TCRs were grouped using DBSCAN, and TCRdist sequence similarity was added for clustering within HLA-allele-positive subsets. For co-occurrence clustering, repertoires with fewer than 30,000 or more than 120,000 public chains were excluded, along with five repertoires with anomalous nucleotide sharing. TCRdb stores this immuneACCESS table with in-frame sequences only. Part of the clones is absent; in the studies checked, under half of the shortfall reflects unresolved V genes, and no reason is known for the rest. The V and J calls and clone size come from that table; D and trimming were worked out from the DNA. The data table for this sample lists 100,000 to 150,000 clones. About 2.2% of the sample belongs to the ten largest clones.

Details on this clone: Its antigen remains unidentified.

The TCR was taken from a man aged 40-49 years in good health and CMV-seronegative. The sample taken for sequencing was PBMCs. The chain joins TRBV28 to TRBJ2-3; TRBD2 is a possible D gene, resting on 5 matching bases. The sequenced DNA is TGTGCCAGCAGTCCATTCACCGGGGAAGATACGCAGTATTTT. Its protein is CASSPFTGEDTQYF.